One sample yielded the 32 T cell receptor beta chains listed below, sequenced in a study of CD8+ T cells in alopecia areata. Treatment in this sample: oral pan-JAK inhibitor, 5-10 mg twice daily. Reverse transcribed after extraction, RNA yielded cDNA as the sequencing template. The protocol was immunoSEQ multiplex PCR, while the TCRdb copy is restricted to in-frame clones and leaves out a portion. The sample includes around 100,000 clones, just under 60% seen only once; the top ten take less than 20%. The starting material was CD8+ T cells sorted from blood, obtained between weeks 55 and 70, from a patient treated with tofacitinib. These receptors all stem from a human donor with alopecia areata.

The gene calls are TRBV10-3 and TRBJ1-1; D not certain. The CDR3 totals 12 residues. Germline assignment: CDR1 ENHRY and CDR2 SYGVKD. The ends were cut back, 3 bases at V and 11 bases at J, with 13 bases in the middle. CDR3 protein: CAISDVWMSAFF. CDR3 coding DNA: TGTGCCATCAGTGACGTTTGGATGTCTGCTTTCTTT.

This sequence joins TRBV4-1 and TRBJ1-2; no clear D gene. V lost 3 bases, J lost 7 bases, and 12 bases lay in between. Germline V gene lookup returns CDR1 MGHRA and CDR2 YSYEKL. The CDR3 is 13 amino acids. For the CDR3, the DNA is TGCGCCAGCAGCCAGGAGGACTCTCCTGGCTACACCTTC. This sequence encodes CASSQEDSPGYTF.

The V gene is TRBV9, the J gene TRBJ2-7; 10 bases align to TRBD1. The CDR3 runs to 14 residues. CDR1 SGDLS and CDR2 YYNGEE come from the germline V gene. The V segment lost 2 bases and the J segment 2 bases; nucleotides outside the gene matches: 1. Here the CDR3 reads CASSVGTGAYEQYF. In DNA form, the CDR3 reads TGTGCCAGCAGCGTTGGGACAGGGGCCTACGAGCAGTACTTC.

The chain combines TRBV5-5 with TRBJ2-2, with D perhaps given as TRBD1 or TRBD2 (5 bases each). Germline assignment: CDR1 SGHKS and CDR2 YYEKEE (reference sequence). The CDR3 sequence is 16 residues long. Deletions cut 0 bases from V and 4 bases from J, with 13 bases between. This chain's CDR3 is CASSLGGVGATGELFF. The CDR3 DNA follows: TGTGCCAGCAGCTTGGGAGGGGTTGGGGCCACCGGGGAGCTGTTTTTT.

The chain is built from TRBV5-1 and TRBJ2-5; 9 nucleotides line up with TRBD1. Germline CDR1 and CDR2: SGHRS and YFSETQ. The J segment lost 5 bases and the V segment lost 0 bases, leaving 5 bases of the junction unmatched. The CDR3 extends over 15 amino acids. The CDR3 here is CASSLEPTGGETQYF. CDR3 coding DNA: TGCGCCAGCAGCTTGGAACCGACAGGGGGTGAGACCCAGTACTTC.

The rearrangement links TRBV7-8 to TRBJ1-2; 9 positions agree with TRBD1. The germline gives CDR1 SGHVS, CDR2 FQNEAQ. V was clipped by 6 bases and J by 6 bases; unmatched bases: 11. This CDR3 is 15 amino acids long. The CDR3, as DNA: TGTGCCAGCAGTGATGACAGGGGGATGGGCCATGGCTACACCTTC. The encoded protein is CASSDDRGMGHGYTF.

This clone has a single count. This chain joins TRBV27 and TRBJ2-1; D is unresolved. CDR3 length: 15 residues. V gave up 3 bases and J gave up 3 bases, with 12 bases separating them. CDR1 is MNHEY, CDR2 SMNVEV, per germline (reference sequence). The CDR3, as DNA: TGTGCCAGCAGTTTTCCCCCCCTTGGCTACAATGAGCAGTTCTTC. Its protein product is CASSFPPLGYNEQFF.

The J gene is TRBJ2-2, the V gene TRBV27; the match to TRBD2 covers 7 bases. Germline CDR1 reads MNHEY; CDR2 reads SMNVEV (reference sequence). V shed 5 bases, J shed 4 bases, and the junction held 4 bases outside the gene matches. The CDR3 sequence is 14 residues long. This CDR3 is CASSTGLRTGELFF. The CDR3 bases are TGTGCCAGCAGTACGGGACTACGCACCGGGGAGCTGTTTTTT.

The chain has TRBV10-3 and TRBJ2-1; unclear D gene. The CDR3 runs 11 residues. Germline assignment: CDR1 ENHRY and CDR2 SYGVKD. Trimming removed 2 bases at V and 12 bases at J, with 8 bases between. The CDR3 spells CAISEGWGQFF. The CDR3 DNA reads TGTGCCATCAGTGAGGGGTGGGGGCAGTTCTTC.

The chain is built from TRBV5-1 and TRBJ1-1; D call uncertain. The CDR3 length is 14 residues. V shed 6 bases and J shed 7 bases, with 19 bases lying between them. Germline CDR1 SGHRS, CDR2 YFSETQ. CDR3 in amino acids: CASTPEGGEDEAFF. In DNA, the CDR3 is TGCGCCAGCACCCCAGAGGGTGGGGAAGATGAAGCTTTCTTT.

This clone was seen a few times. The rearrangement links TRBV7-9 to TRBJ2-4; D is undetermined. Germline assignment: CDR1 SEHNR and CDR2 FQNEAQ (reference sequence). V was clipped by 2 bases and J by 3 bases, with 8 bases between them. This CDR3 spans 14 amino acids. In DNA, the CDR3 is TGTGCCAGCAGCTTACCAATCGGCAAAAACATTCAGTACTTC. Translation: CASSLPIGKNIQYF.

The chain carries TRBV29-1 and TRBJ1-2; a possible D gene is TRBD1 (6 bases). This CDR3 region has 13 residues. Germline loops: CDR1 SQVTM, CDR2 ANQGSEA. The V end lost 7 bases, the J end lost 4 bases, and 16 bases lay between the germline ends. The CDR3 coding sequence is TGCAGCGCCTCCGGGCAGGGGACCTATGGCTACACCTTC. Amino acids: CSASGQGTYGYTF.

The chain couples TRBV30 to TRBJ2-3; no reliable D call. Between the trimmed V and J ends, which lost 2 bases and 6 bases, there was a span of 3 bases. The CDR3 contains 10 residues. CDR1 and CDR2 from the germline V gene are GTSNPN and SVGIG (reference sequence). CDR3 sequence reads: CAWSLDTQYF. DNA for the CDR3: TGTGCCTGGAGTTTGGATACGCAGTATTTT. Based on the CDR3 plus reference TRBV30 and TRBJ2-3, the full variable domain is SQTIHQWPATLVQPVGSPLSLECTVEGTSNPNLYWYRQAAGRGLQLLFYSVGIGQISSEVPQNLSASRPQDRQFILSSKKLLLSDSGFYLCAWSLDTQYFGPGTRLTVL.

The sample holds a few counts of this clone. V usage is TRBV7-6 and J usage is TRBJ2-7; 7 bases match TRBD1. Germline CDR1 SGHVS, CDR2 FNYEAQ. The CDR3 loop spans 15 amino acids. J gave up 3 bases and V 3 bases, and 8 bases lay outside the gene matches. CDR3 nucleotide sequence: TGTGCCAGCAGCTTTGAGACAGGGCTTAACTACGAGCAGTACTTC. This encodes CASSFETGLNYEQYF.

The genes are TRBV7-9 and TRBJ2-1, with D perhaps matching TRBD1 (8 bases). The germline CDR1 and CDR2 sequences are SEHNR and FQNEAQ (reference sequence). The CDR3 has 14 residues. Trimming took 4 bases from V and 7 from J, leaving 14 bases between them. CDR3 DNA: TGTGCCAGCAGCTCAACAGGGGGAGGGAATGAGCAGTTCTTC. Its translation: CASSSTGGGNEQFF.

DNA for the CDR3: TGTGCCAGCAGTCCCAGGACAGGGCCCATTTCCTACGAGCAGTACTTC. Translated: CASSPRTGPISYEQYF. V usage is TRBV27 and J usage is TRBJ2-7, with 8 bases identical to TRBD1. Germline loops: CDR1 MNHEY, CDR2 SMNVEV (reference sequence). The CDR3 runs 16 residues. With V trimmed by 5 bases and J by 1 base, 10 bases remained unmatched.

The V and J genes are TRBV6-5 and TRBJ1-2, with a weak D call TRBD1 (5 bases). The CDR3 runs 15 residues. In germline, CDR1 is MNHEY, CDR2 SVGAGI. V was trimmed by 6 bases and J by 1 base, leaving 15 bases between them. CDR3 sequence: CASSSRDRRNYGYTF. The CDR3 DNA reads TGTGCCAGCAGCAGCCGAGACAGACGTAACTATGGCTACACCTTC.

The CDR3 here is CSVEDRLAPHDTQYF. The CDR3 bases are TGCAGCGTTGAAGATCGACTAGCCCCTCACGATACGCAGTATTTT. The chain links TRBV29-1 to TRBJ2-3; 7 bases align to TRBD2. Germline values: CDR1 SQVTM, CDR2 ANQGSEA. Losses at the gene ends were 0 bases for V and 6 bases for J; bases not matched to a gene: 9. CDR3 length: 15 residues.

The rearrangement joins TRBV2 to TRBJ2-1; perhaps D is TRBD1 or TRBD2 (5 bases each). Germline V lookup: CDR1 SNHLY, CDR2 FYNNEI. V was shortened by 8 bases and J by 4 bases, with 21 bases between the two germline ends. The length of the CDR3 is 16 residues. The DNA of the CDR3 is TGTGCCAGCTCTTGGACCCGGGGCATGGGGTACAATGAGCAGTTCTTC. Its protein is CASSWTRGMGYNEQFF. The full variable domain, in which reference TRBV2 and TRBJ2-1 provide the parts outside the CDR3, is EPEVTQTPSHQVTQMGQEVILRCVPISNHLYFYWYRQILGQKVEFLVSFYNNEISEKSEIFDDQFSVERPDGSNFTLKIRSTKLEDSAMYFCASSWTRGMGYNEQFFGPGTRLTVL.

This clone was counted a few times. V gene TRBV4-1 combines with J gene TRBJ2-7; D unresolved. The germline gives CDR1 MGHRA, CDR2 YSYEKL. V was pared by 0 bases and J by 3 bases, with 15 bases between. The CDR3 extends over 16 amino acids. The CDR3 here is CASSQENIVGFYEQYF. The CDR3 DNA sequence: TGCGCCAGCAGCCAAGAAAATATTGTGGGGTTCTACGAGCAGTACTTC.

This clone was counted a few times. CDR3 residues: CASSFAPVGTGGNYGYTF. In DNA, the CDR3 is TGTGCCAGCAGTTTTGCCCCCGTTGGGACAGGAGGAAACTATGGCTACACCTTC. The chain uses TRBV5-6 and TRBJ1-2, with TRBD1 matching over 8 bases. There are 18 residues in the CDR3. With 5 bases clipped from V and 2 bases from J, the junction kept 17 bases outside the gene matches. Per germline, CDR1 SGHDT and CDR2 YYEEEE.

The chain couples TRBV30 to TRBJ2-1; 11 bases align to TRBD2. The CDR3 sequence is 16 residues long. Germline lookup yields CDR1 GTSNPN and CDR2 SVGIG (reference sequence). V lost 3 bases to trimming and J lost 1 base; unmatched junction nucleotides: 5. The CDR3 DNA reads TGTGCCTGGAGCCACCCTAGCGGGGGGTCCTACAATGAGCAGTTCTTC. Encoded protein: CAWSHPSGGSYNEQFF.

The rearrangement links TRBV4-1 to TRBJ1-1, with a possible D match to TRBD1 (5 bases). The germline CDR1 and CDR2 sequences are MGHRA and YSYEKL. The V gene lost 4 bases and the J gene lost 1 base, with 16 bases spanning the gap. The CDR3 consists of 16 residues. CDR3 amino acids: CASSLLVGLTNTEAFF. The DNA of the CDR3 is TGCGCCAGCAGCCTCCTCGTGGGACTCACGAACACTGAAGCTTTCTTT.

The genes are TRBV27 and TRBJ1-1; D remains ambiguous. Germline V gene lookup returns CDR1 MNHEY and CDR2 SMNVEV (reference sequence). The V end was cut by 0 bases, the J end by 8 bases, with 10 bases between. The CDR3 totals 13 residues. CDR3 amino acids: CASSLSPVREAFF. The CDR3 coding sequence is TGTGCCAGCAGTTTATCACCCGTGCGGGAAGCTTTCTTT.

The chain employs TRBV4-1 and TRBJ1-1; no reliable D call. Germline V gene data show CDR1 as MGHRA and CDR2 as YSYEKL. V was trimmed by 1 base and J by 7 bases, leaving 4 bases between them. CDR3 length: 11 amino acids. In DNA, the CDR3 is TGCGCCAGCAGCCAAGGACTTGAAGCTTTCTTT. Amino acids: CASSQGLEAFF.

The CDR3 loop is CASTERAFF. DNA for the CDR3: TGTGCCAGCACCGAACGAGCTTTCTTT. The chain joins TRBV2 to TRBJ1-1; D not certain. Germline V gene lookup returns CDR1 SNHLY and CDR2 FYNNEI. V shed 7 bases and J shed 10 bases, with 7 bases lying between them. The CDR3 extends over 9 amino acids.

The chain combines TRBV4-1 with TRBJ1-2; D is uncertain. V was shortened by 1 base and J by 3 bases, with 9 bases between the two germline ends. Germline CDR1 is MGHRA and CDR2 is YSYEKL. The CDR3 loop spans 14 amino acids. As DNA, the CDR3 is TGCGCCAGCAGCCAAGTTGACGGGGACTATGGCTACACCTTC. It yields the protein CASSQVDGDYGYTF.

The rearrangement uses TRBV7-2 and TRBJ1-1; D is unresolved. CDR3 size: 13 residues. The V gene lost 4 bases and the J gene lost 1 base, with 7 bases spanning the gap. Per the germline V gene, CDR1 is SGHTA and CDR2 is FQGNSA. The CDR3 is CASSYNRNTEAFF. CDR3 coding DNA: TGTGCCAGCAGCTACAATAGGAACACTGAAGCTTTCTTT.

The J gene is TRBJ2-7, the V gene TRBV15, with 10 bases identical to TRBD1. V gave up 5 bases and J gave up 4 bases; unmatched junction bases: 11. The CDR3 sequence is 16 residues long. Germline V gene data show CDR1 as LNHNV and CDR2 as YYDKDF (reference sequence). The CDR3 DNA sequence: TGTGCCACCAGCGAAATTGGGACAGGGGATTTTTACGAGCAGTACTTC. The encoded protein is CATSEIGTGDFYEQYF.

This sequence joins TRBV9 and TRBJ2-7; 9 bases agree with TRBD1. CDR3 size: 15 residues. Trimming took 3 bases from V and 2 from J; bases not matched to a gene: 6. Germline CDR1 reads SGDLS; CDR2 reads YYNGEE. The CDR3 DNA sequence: TGTGCCAGCAGCGCCGGGACAGGGTTCACCTACGAGCAGTACTTC. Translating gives CASSAGTGFTYEQYF.

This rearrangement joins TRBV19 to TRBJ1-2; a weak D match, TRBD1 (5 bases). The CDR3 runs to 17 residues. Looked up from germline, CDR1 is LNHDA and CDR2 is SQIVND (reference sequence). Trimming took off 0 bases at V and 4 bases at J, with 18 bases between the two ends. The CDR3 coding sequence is TGTGCCAGTAGTATAGATCCGCAGGGCGCTTCGCTCTATGGCTACACCTTC. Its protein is CASSIDPQGASLYGYTF.

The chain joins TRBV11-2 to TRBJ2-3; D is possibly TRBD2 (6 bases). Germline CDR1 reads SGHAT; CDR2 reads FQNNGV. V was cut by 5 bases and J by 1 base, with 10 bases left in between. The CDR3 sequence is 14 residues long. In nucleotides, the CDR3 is TGTGCCAGCAGCCGAACGGGGGGCACAGATACGCAGTATTTT. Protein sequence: CASSRTGGTDTQYF. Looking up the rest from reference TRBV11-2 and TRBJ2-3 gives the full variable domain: EAGVAQSPRYKIIEKRQSVAFWCNPISGHATLYWYQQILGQGPKLLIQFQNNGVVDDSQLPKDRFSAERLKGVDSTLKIQPAKLEDSAVYLCASSRTGGTDTQYFGPGTRLTVL.